Below, 17 T cell receptor beta chains from the same sample are listed, as sequenced in a study of cytomegalovirus exposure and HLA in healthy donors. 60 Vbeta and 13 Jbeta primers were used in PCR. Data came from immunoSEQ multiplex PCR; TCRdb stores just in-frame clones and leaves some out. This table has fewer than 90,000 clones, 75% to 80% appearing once. Sequenced: PBMCs. Receptor source: a young man in good health and CMV-seronegative.

This clone showed up just a few times. The CDR3 sequence: CASSEQPTNTEAFF. The CDR3 DNA reads TGTGCCAGCAGCGAACAGCCTACAAACACTGAAGCTTTCTTT. The chain links TRBV7-9 to TRBJ1-1, with D uncertain. This CDR3 is built from 14 residues. Trimming took 5 bases from V and 2 from J, leaving 12 bases between them. From germline, CDR1 is SEHNR and CDR2 FQNEAQ (reference sequence). Using reference TRBV7-9 and TRBJ1-1 for the parts outside the CDR3, the full variable domain is DTGVSQNPRHKITKRGQNVTFRCDPISEHNRLYWYRQTLGQGPEFLTYFQNEAQLEKSRLLSDRFSAERPKGSFSTLEIQRTEQGDSAMYLCASSEQPTNTEAFFGQGTRLTVV.

The rearrangement links TRBV6-1 to TRBJ1-2, with D possibly being TRBD1 (5 bases). V was trimmed by 3 bases and J by 4 bases, leaving 12 bases between them. The CDR3 loop spans 14 amino acids. From germline, CDR1 is MNHNS and CDR2 SASEGT. The CDR3 DNA reads TGTGCCAGCAGTGACGGACGGACAATCTATGGCTACACCTTC. Translated: CASSDGRTIYGYTF.

The rearrangement joins TRBV7-8 to TRBJ2-7, with a tentative D call TRBD1 (6 bases). The length of the CDR3 is 13 residues. Germline assignment: CDR1 SGHVS and CDR2 FQNEAQ. V was pared by 5 bases and J by 3 bases, with 11 bases between. This CDR3 reads CASSVRGGYEQYF. DNA for the CDR3: TGTGCCAGCAGCGTCAGGGGTGGCTACGAGCAGTACTTC.

Only a few counts were recorded for this clone. The V call is TRBV4-1, the J call TRBJ1-1, with D possibly TRBD1 on 6 matching bases. This CDR3 spans 14 amino acids. Trimming stripped 5 bases from V and 6 bases from J, with 16 bases between. In germline, CDR1 is MGHRA, CDR2 YSYEKL. The CDR3 DNA follows: TGCGCCAGCAGCGATTTGGGACAAATCGCTGAAGCTTTCTTT. It encodes CASSDLGQIAEAFF.

This clone occurred once. The rearrangement joins TRBV28 to TRBJ1-1; 7 bases are a match to TRBD1. Germline V CDR1 and CDR2: MDHEN, SYDVKM. There are 14 residues in the CDR3. V lost 5 bases and J lost 5; bases outside the gene matches: 8. The CDR3 is CASSQGGLGTEAFF. DNA for the CDR3: TGTGCCAGCAGTCAAGGGGGCTTGGGTACTGAAGCTTTCTTT.

This clone was observed a single time. V usage is TRBV10-1 and J usage is TRBJ2-1; 10 bases line up with TRBD1. Per the germline V gene, CDR1 is WNHNN and CDR2 is SYGVQD (reference sequence). CDR3 length: 14 residues. The V segment lost 6 bases and the J segment 6 bases; nucleotides outside the gene matches: 5. This chain's CDR3 is CASRSGTGANEQFF. The CDR3 region has the DNA TGCGCCAGCAGATCCGGGACAGGGGCCAATGAGCAGTTCTTC.

V usage is TRBV4-3 and J usage is TRBJ1-3; 8 bases align to TRBD1. V dropped 0 bases and J dropped 4; count of bases not matched to a gene: 5. The CDR3 contains 16 residues. CDR1 and CDR2 from the germline V gene are LGHNA and YSLEER. The CDR3 DNA reads TGCGCCAGCAGCCAAGATCTGGACAGGGTGGGAAACACCATATATTTT. This translates into CASSQDLDRVGNTIYF.

This chain joins TRBV15 and TRBJ1-2, with 7 bases aligning to TRBD1. This CDR3 spans 16 amino acids. Germline-derived CDR1 and CDR2 are LNHNV and YYDKDF (reference sequence). J gave up 2 bases and V 5 bases, and 11 bases lay outside the gene matches. CDR3 sequence (DNA): TGTGCCACCAGCGAACTACCGGGACAGAGGAACTATGGCTACACCTTC. It yields the protein CATSELPGQRNYGYTF.

The V and J genes are TRBV25-1 and TRBJ2-3; 8 bases are shared with TRBD2. Germline CDR1 is MGHDK and CDR2 is SYGVNS. The V gene end was trimmed by 2 bases and the J gene end by 2 bases; junction bases not matched to a gene: 6. The CDR3 contains 16 residues. In DNA, the CDR3 is TGTGCCAGCAGTGAAGGAACTAGCGGAAACACAGATACGCAGTATTTT. This sequence encodes CASSEGTSGNTDTQYF.

This chain joins TRBV19 and TRBJ2-1; perhaps TRBD1 as D (7 bases). This CDR3 spans 15 amino acids. Germline assignment: CDR1 LNHDA and CDR2 SQIVND (reference sequence). Deletions cut 9 bases from V and 3 bases from J, with 18 bases between. The DNA of the CDR3 is TGTGCCAGCCGAGGAGGGGGCGGAAACTACAATGAGCAGTTCTTC. This gives the protein CASRGGGGNYNEQFF.

The chain links TRBV2 to TRBJ1-2, with D tentatively TRBD1 (5 bases). The CDR3 runs 14 residues. Trimming took 4 bases from V and 4 from J, leaving 13 bases between them. Germline CDR1 is SNHLY and CDR2 is FYNNEI. CDR3 protein: CASSAGVRAYGYTF. The CDR3 DNA reads TGTGCCAGCAGTGCGGGGGTGCGTGCCTATGGCTACACCTTC.

V is TRBV5-5 and J is TRBJ2-7, with a tentative D call TRBD1 (5 bases). From germline, CDR1 is SGHKS and CDR2 YYEKEE (reference sequence). The V gene lost 2 bases and the J gene lost 4 bases, with 16 bases spanning the gap. CDR3 length: 15 residues. This CDR3 reads CASSFSATARYEQYF. The CDR3 nucleotides are TGTGCCAGCAGCTTCTCAGCGACAGCTAGGTACGAGCAGTACTTC.

This clone came up once. The V call is TRBV5-1, the J call TRBJ2-6; weak D call: TRBD1 (5 bases). This CDR3 has 16 amino acids. V shed 1 base and J shed 0 bases, with 8 bases lying between them. In germline, CDR1 is SGHRS, CDR2 YFSETQ. The CDR3 spells CASSLRQSSGANVLTF. Here the CDR3 DNA reads TGCGCCAGCAGCTTGAGACAGAGCTCTGGGGCCAACGTCCTGACTTTC.

Of note for this clone: One end of the junction does not line up with germline, which may come from a read error. The V call is TRBV7-7, the J call TRBJ2-1, with 7 bases aligning to TRBD1. The CDR3 totals 16 residues. The V gene's germline CDR1 is SSHAT and CDR2 FNYEAQ (reference sequence). CDR3 protein: CASSPNLGTAYNEQFF. DNA of the CDR3: TGTGCTAGCAGCCCAAACCTTGGGACAGCTTACAATGAGCAGTTCTTC.

This clone was picked up a small number of times. The rearrangement links TRBV19 to TRBJ2-5; 9 bases line up with TRBD1. Trimming removed 6 bases from V and 0 bases from J; junction bases left unmatched: 8. Germline V lookup: CDR1 LNHDA, CDR2 SQIVND (reference sequence). The CDR3 consists of 16 residues. In nucleotides, the CDR3 is TGTGCCAGTAGCGCGAACAGGGGGCCTTACCAAGAGACCCAGTACTTC. Encoded protein: CASSANRGPYQETQYF.

V usage is TRBV18 and J usage is TRBJ2-1, with TRBD1 identical over 10 bases. Germline V CDR1 and CDR2: KGHSH, LQKENI. J was trimmed by 3 bases and V by 4 bases; bases with no gene match: 3. The CDR3 contains 15 residues. The CDR3 DNA sequence: TGTGCCAGCTCACTCGGGACAGGGGACTACAATGAGCAGTTCTTC. Its protein product is CASSLGTGDYNEQFF.

V is TRBV30 and J is TRBJ2-5; D remains unclear. CDR3 length: 13 amino acids. Germline V gene sequence: CDR1 GTSNPN, CDR2 SVGIG (reference sequence). Trimming cost V 0 bases and J 2 bases, with 7 bases left between them. Here the CDR3 reads CAWSVGRQETQYF. The CDR3 nucleotides read TGTGCCTGGAGTGTGGGCAGACAAGAGACCCAGTACTTC.